The 22 T cell receptor beta chains below come from one sample, sequenced in a study of spatial heterogeneity in lung cancer (dated by TCRdb to between 2017 and 2020). The receptor library was made with 5' RACE. Sequencing instrument: NextSeq 500. Through fastp at Q25 and MiXCR, TCRdb rebuilt clones from the public reads, retaining in-frame beta chains. A single entry per CDR3 protein holds the most common genes and DNA from its merged rows. For this sample the table gives about 33,000 distinct CDR3 sequences, of which about 10% were detected only once. Of the sample, 28% is held by the ten largest clones. This sample's time point label indicates: blood at routine non-recurrence follow-up after resection. Specimen: PBMCs, collected at follow-up. The receptors come from a female donor with early-stage non-small cell lung cancer.

At least ten counts were recorded for this clonotype. V is TRBV6-2 or TRBV6-3 and J is TRBJ2-1; D remains unclear. The CDR3 extends over 12 amino acids. Between the trimmed V and J ends, which lost 0 bases and 9 bases, there was a span of 6 bases. The germline gives CDR1 MNHEY, CDR2 SVGEGT. The CDR3 region has the DNA TGTGCCAGCAGTTACTCGATATTTGAGCAGTTCTTC. Its translation is CASSYSIFEQFF.

In its sample, this clonotype was seen many times. This chain uses TRBV5-1 with TRBJ2-7; D perhaps matches TRBD1 (5 bases). This CDR3 comprises 14 residues. CDR1 SGHRS and CDR2 YFSETQ come from the germline V gene. V gave up 0 bases and J gave up 3 bases, with 10 bases separating them. The CDR3 protein is CASSLDRIVYEQYF. The CDR3 DNA follows: TGCGCCAGCAGCTTGGACAGGATTGTCTACGAGCAGTACTTC. Full variable domain (remainder filled in from reference TRBV5-1 and TRBJ2-7): KAGVTQTPRYLIKTRGQQVTLSCSPISGHRSVSWYQQTPGQGLQFLFEYFSETQRNKGNFPGRFSGRQFSNSRSEMNVSTLELGDSALYLCASSLDRIVYEQYFGPGTRLTVT.

Worth noting for this clonotype: A single base separates this from a much larger clone, so it may be a read error. The chain couples TRBV24-1 to TRBJ2-3, with 9 bases fitting TRBD1. The germline gives CDR1 KGHDR, CDR2 SFDVKD. This CDR3 contains 14 residues. The DNA of the CDR3 is TGTGCCACCGAGGACAGGGGCAGCACAGATGCGCAGTATTTT. Encoded protein: CATEDRGSTDAQYF.

This chain joins TRBV5-4 and TRBJ2-7, with 10 bases that match TRBD2. The CDR3 loop spans 13 amino acids. Germline V gene data show CDR1 as SGHNT and CDR2 as YYREEE (reference sequence). Trimming removed 7 bases from V and 4 bases from J; junction bases left unmatched: 5. The CDR3 DNA sequence: TGTGCCAGCGGGATAGCGGGGGGTTACGAGCAGTACTTC. This codes for CASGIAGGYEQYF. Full variable domain (outside the CDR3, taken from reference TRBV5-4 and TRBJ2-7): ETGVTQSPTHLIKTRGQQVTLRCSSQSGHNTVSWYQQALGQGPQFIFQYYREEENGRGNFPPRFSGLQFPNYSSELNVNALELDDSALYLCASGIAGGYEQYFGPGTRLTVT.

In this sample, this clonotype turned up a few times. The chain has TRBV20-1 and TRBJ2-3, with 9 bases that match TRBD2. Germline V gene lookup returns CDR1 DFQATT and CDR2 SNEGSKA (reference sequence). J gave up 1 base and V 3 bases, and 14 bases lay outside the gene matches. The CDR3 is 18 amino acids. In nucleotides, the CDR3 is TGCAGTGCTAGCCCGGGACTAGCCAACGCGAGGGGCACAGATACGCAGTATTTT. It encodes CSASPGLANARGTDTQYF.

This clonotype was counted many times. V is TRBV29-1 and J is TRBJ1-2, with TRBD1 as a possible D gene (5 bases). V dropped 5 bases and J dropped 3 bases, with 10 bases sitting between them. The germline gives CDR1 SQVTM, CDR2 ANQGSEA. The CDR3 totals 12 residues. The CDR3 loop reads CSVHWGDYGYTF. The CDR3 bases are TGCAGCGTTCACTGGGGGGACTATGGCTACACCTTC.

V is TRBV2 and J is TRBJ2-7, with 7 bases fitting TRBD1. The CDR3 has 14 residues. J gave up 2 bases and V 0 bases, and 1 base lay outside the gene matches. From germline, CDR1 is SNHLY and CDR2 FYNNEI. The CDR3 sequence: CASSEATGTYEQYF. For the CDR3, the DNA is TGTGCCAGCAGTGAAGCGACAGGGACCTACGAGCAGTACTTC.

In this sample, this clonotype turned up many times. The chain carries TRBV10-3 and TRBJ1-1; D unresolved. Deletions cut 7 bases from V and 0 bases from J, with 6 bases between. This CDR3 contains 12 residues. Germline V CDR1 and CDR2: ENHRY, SYGVKD. In nucleotides, the CDR3 is TGTGCCATCAACAATATGAACACTGAAGCTTTCTTT. It is translated as CAINNMNTEAFF.

This chain joins TRBV11-3 and TRBJ2-2; no firm D call. Trimming cost V 1 base and J 3 bases, with 3 bases left between them. The germline V gene encodes CDR1 SGHNT and CDR2 YENEEA. The CDR3 extends over 13 amino acids. CDR3 protein: CASSLGDTGELFF. CDR3 in DNA: TGTGCCAGCAGCTTAGGTGACACCGGGGAGCTGTTTTTT.

The sample holds many counts of this clonotype. The chain links TRBV18 to TRBJ2-1, with a tentative D call TRBD2 (5 bases). The CDR3 totals 15 residues. V lost 4 bases to trimming and J lost 14 bases, with 24 bases between them. Germline loops: CDR1 KGHSH, CDR2 LQKENI. As DNA, the CDR3 is TGTGCCAGCTCACACAACCGATGGACTCAATCAGATGAGTTCTTC. Translated, it gives CASSHNRWTQSDEFF.

This clonotype was found once. A much larger clone lies one base from this, so it may be a read error. The rearrangement joins TRBV5-1 to TRBJ2-1; D unresolved. CDR1 is SGHRS and CDR2 is YFSETQ in the germline V gene. The CDR3 has 14 residues. The CDR3, as DNA: TGCACCAGCAGTCTTGGCGGCTTGGGTAATGAGCAGTTCTTC. Translation: CTSSLGGLGNEQFF.

This clonotype has just a few counts. The chain joins TRBV4-3 to TRBJ2-7; 10 nucleotides align to TRBD2. The V segment lost 1 base and the J segment 0 bases; nucleotides outside the gene matches: 6. Germline V gene sequence: CDR1 LGHNA, CDR2 YSLEER. The CDR3 length is 17 residues. DNA of the CDR3: TGCGCCAGCAGCCAAGCTGCTAGCGGGGGATACTCCTACGAGCAGTACTTC. Protein: CASSQAASGGYSYEQYF.

This clonotype has at least ten counts. The V gene is TRBV12-3 or TRBV12-4, the J gene TRBJ2-7; 7 bases agree with TRBD1. V dropped 6 bases and J dropped 4; count of bases not matched to a gene: 6. This CDR3 has 13 residues. This CDR3 reads CASRGTETYEQYF. CDR3 in DNA: TGTGCCAGCAGAGGGACAGAGACTTACGAGCAGTACTTC.

This chain joins TRBV29-1 and TRBJ2-3; D call uncertain. V was trimmed by 4 bases and J by 6 bases, leaving 5 bases between them. CDR3 length: 10 residues. Germline V gene sequence: CDR1 SQVTM, CDR2 ANQGSEA. Written as DNA, the CDR3 is TGCAGCGTTGCTGGGGATACGCAGTATTTT. This codes for CSVAGDTQYF.

This chain links TRBV10-3 with TRBJ2-3; D is uncertain. Germline lookup yields CDR1 ENHRY and CDR2 SYGVKD. CDR3 length: 14 residues. Trimming shortened V by 2 bases and J by 0 bases, and 6 bases separated the two germline ends. CDR3 nucleotide sequence: TGTGCCATCAGTGAGATTCGAAGCACAGATACGCAGTATTTT. Protein: CAISEIRSTDTQYF.

The V and J genes are TRBV20-1 and TRBJ2-3; 8 nucleotides line up with TRBD2. This CDR3 has 16 amino acids. Germline V gene lookup returns CDR1 DFQATT and CDR2 SNEGSKA (reference sequence). The J segment lost 0 bases and the V segment lost 3 bases, leaving 8 bases of the junction unmatched. CDR3 bases: TGCAGTGCTAGTGACCTCGGCGGGGGGAGCACAGATACGCAGTATTTT. This codes for CSASDLGGGSTDTQYF.

The V gene is TRBV3-1, the J gene TRBJ1-5; D is possibly TRBD1 (5 bases). Per germline, CDR1 LGHDT and CDR2 YNNKEL (reference sequence). Trimming pared 0 bases from V and 1 base from J, leaving 10 bases between. The CDR3 runs 16 residues. CDR3 DNA: TGTGCCAGCAGCCAAGACCTTGCAGGGAGCAATCAGCCCCAGCATTTT. Translating gives CASSQDLAGSNQPQHF. Together with reference TRBV3-1 and TRBJ1-5, the CDR3 gives the full variable domain: DTAVSQTPKYLVTQMGNDKSIKCEQNLGHDTMYWYKQDSKKFLKIMFSYNNKELIINETVPNRFSPKSPDKAHLNLHINSLELGDSAVYFCASSQDLAGSNQPQHFGDGTRLSIL.

The chain recombines TRBV15 with TRBJ1-2; TRBD1 aligns across 10 bases. Germline CDR1 is LNHNV and CDR2 is YYDKDF (reference sequence). This CDR3 region has 14 residues. J was trimmed by 4 bases and V by 8 bases; bases with no gene match: 7. The CDR3 DNA follows: TGTGCCACCGCGGAAGGGACAGGGGCCTATGGCTACACCTTC. This codes for CATAEGTGAYGYTF.

This clonotype was counted between two and nine times. The J gene is TRBJ2-7, the V gene TRBV5-5, with TRBD2 matching over 14 bases. CDR1 is SGHKS, CDR2 YYEKEE, per germline (reference sequence). The CDR3 extends over 12 amino acids. V was clipped by 4 bases and J by 12 bases; unmatched bases: 3. CDR3 residues: CASSPGLAGAYF. For the CDR3, the DNA is TGTGCCAGCAGCCCGGGACTAGCGGGGGCGTACTTC.

This clonotype was counted a single time. V usage is TRBV28 and J usage is TRBJ2-4; 7 positions match TRBD2. The CDR3 is made up of 14 amino acids. The junction had 8 bases not matched to a gene; V was cut back by 8 bases and J by 4 bases. Germline V gene data show CDR1 as MDHEN and CDR2 as SYDVKM. CDR3 in amino acids: CASYGSGSKNIQYF. In nucleotides, the CDR3 is TGTGCCAGCTATGGTAGCGGGTCGAAAAACATTCAGTACTTC.

The chain combines TRBV5-1 with TRBJ2-5; 8 nucleotides match TRBD1. The trim removed 5 bases at V and 2 bases at J, leaving 2 bases unmatched. The germline V gene encodes CDR1 SGHRS and CDR2 YFSETQ. This CDR3 region has 13 residues. The CDR3 DNA reads TGCGCCAGCAGGACAGGGGAGCAAGAGACCCAGTACTTC. It translates to CASRTGEQETQYF.

The table lists this clonotype with many counts. This chain joins TRBV18 and TRBJ2-7, with D perhaps TRBD2 (6 bases). This CDR3 has 16 residues. V lost 2 bases and J lost 0, with 14 bases in between. Germline V lookup: CDR1 KGHSH, CDR2 LQKENI. DNA for the CDR3: TGTGCCAGCTCACCAACGTCGGGACTCAGCTCCTACGAGCAGTACTTC. This encodes CASSPTSGLSSYEQYF.